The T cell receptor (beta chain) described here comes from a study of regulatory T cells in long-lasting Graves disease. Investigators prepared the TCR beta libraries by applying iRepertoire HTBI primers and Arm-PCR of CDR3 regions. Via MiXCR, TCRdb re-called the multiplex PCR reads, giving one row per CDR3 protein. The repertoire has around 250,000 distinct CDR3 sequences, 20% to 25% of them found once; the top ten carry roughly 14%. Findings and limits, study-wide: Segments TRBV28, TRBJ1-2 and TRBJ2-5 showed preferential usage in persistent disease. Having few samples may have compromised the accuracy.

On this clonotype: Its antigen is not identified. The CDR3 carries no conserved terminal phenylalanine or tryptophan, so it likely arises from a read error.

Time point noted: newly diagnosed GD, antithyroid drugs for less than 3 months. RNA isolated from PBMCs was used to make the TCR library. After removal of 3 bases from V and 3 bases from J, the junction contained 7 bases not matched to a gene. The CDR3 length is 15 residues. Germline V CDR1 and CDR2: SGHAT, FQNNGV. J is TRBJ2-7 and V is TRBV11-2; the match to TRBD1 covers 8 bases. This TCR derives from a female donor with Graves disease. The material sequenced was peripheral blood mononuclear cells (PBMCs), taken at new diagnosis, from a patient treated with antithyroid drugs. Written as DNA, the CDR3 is TGTGCCAGCAGCTTCCCTCGGACAGGGCTCTACGAGCAGTACTTA. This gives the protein CASSFPRTGLYEQYL.